This T cell receptor (beta chain) was identified during a study of siplizumab effects on memory and regulatory T cells. The CDR3 covers 14 residues. Per the germline V gene, CDR1 is LNHDA and CDR2 is SQIVND (reference sequence). Between the trimmed V and J ends, which lost 3 bases and 2 bases, there was a span of 11 bases. Whole-study findings and limits: Siplizumab cultures yielded proliferating Tregs whose suppressive function was not confirmed. Researchers could map only a minor fraction of alloreactive clones to unstimulated subsets. Alloreactive sequences whose origin lay in unstimulated CD4+ memory cells were significantly reduced by siplizumab.

About this clone: Its antigen is unidentified.

Here immunoSEQ multiplex PCR was the method, and the copy in TCRdb shows in-frame clones only, minus some. The sample lists about 110,000 clones, roughly 92% seen once, with under 1.5% in the top ten. Sequences were obtained from CD4+ T cells sorted from blood. The TCR comes from a human donor in good health. The V and J genes are TRBV19 and TRBJ2-7; D is perhaps TRBD1 or TRBD2 (5 bases each). The chain's CDR3 is CASSIGDGTYEQYF. CDR3 DNA: TGTGCCAGTAGTATCGGGGACGGCACCTACGAGCAGTACTTC. Full variable domain (rest looked up from reference TRBV19 and TRBJ2-7): DGGITQSPKYLFRKEGQNVTLSCEQNLNHDAMYWYRQDPGQGLRLIYYSQIVNDFQKGDIAEGYSVSREKKESFPLTVTSAQKNPTAFYLCASSIGDGTYEQYFGPGTRLTVT.